This paragraph covers one T cell receptor beta chain sequence. Its recognized antigen is unknown. Base quality data are lacking; no much larger clone is found one base away. Read against the paper, the sample's time point label means: baseline before first vaccination. The treatment or condition label here, explained by the study, means: meningococcal conjugate vaccine given as trial control. Vaccinee samples came from UK trials COV001 and COV002, including a single-blind randomized controlled phase 2/3 trial of AZD1222 (ChAdOx1 nCoV-19) in healthy adults. Trial participant PBMC samples were collected at day 0 and day 28 after the second dose for TCRbeta chain sequencing. The sample belongs to a study of T cell responses to AZD1222 COVID-19 vaccine (TCRdb year 2021). Broadly, across the study: TCR sequencing was performed for 230 to 250 trial participants, of whom 200 to 210 were given two doses of AZD1222 and around 25 were given two doses of MenACWY control vaccine. Enrollment into the trials was organized by age into subgroups of 18-55, 56-69 and 70-plus years, and those subgroups contained around 150, 28 and 57 TCR-sequenced participants, respectively. What the research found in general, with its limitations: Participants were mostly white British, with more females than males. The authors suggested clonal diversity may have been underestimated. Epitopes outside the regions mutated in the B.1.351 and B.1.1.7 variants were reportedly recognized by nearly half of the unique spike-specific TCRs. Vaccine-associated CD4 TCRs spanned the whole spike protein, with dominant responses in regions 160-218 and 743-854. After two AZD1222 doses, spike-specific TCR breadth and depth were significantly higher than at day 0 and than in MenACWY recipients. The 56-69-year group was small, and its depth increase did not reach significance, likely because of low power. Only five to seven AZD1222 recipients were SARS-CoV-2 seropositive at baseline, limiting conclusions about previously exposed vaccinees. Because no day 14 peak-response samples were available, repertoires were characterized only after the peak T cell response.

The CDR3, from cysteine to phenylalanine, totals 14 residues. The DNA shown is the 42-base CDR3, in frame from base 1. CDR1 and CDR2, looked up from the germline V gene, are MGHRA and YSYEKL. V loses 2 bases, J loses 7 bases, and the germline ends lie 13 bases apart. The CDR3 regions of human TCRbeta chains were analyzed by immunosequencing. The source study handled its data this way. TCRs in the repertoires were matched against a reference library of SARS-CoV-2-specific TCRs that had been generated with the MIRA antigen-specificity platform. Breadth meant the fraction of unique TCRs that were SARS-CoV-2-associated, whereas depth meant the fraction of total T cells that were SARS-CoV-2-associated. Using the MIRA data, each spike-specific TCR was mapped to the spike region that the TCR reacts to and placed in a CD4 or CD8 class. Log10-transformed breadth and depth values were compared by one-way ANOVA with Sidak's multiple comparisons tests. TCRdb's version of the immuneACCESS table is confined to in-frame rearrangements and falls short of the full clone set. An unresolved V gene accounts for under half of the shortfall where checked; the remainder is of unknown origin. V, J and clone size reflect that table, while D and trimming were determined from the DNA. The sample profile shows 130,000 to 150,000 clones; about 81% of them were found once. 4.1% of the sample is in the top ten clones.

The clonotype originates from an adult in good health. This chain joins TRBV4-1 to TRBJ2-3, with TRBD1 perhaps the D gene, on 6 matching bases. The starting material was peripheral blood, obtained on day 0 of MenACWY control vaccination. The sequenced DNA: TGCGCCAGCAGCCAACGCCGGACAGACAATACGCAGTATTTT. Its translation is CASSQRRTDNTQYF.